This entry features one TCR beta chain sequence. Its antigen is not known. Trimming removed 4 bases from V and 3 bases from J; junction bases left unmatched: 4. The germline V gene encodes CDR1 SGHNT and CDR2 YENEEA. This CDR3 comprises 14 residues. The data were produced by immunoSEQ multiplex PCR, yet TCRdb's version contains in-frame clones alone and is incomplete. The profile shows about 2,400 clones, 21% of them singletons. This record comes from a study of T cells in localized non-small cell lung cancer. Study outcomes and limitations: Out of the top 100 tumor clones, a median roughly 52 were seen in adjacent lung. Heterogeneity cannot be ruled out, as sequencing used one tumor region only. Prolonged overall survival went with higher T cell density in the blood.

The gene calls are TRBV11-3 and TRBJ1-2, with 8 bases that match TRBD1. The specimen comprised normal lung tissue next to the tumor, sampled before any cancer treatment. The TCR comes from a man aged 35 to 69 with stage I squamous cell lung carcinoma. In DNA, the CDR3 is TGTGCCAGCAGCTCCGTACAGGGGGACTATGGCTACACCTTC. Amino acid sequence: CASSSVQGDYGYTF. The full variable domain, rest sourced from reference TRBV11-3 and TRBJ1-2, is EAGVVQSPRYKIIEKKQPVAFWCNPISGHNTLYWYLQNLGQGPELLIRYENEEAVDDSQLPKDRFSAERLKGVDSTLKIQPAELGDSAVYLCASSSVQGDYGYTFGSGTRLTVV.